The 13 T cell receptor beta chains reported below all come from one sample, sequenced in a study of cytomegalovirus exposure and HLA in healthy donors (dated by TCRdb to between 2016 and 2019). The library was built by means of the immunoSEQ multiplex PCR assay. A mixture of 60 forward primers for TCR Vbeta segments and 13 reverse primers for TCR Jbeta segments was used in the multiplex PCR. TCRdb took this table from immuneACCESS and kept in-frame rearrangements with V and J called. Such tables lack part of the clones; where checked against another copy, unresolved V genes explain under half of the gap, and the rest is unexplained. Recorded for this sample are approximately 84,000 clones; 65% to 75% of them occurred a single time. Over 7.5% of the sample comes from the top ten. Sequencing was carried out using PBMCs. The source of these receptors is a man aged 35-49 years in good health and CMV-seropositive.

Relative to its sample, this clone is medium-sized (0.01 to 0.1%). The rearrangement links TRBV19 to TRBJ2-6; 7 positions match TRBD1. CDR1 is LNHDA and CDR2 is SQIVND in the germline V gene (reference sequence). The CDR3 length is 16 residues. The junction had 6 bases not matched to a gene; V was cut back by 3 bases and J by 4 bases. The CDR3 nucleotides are TGTGCCAGTAGTATGACAGGGTTGTCCGGGGCCAACGTCCTGACTTTC. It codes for CASSMTGLSGANVLTF.

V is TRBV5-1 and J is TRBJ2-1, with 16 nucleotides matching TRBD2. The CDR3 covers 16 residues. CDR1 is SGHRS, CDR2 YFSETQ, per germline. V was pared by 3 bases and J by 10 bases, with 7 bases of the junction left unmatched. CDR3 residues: CASSSGTSGRGQEQFF. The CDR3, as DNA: TGCGCCAGCAGCTCAGGGACTAGCGGGAGGGGGCAGGAGCAGTTCTTC.

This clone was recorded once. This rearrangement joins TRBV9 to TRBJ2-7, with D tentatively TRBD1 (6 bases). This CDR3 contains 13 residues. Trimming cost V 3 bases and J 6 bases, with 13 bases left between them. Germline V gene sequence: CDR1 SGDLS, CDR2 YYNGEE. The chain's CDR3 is CASSAGQALEQYF. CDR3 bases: TGTGCCAGCAGCGCGGGACAAGCTCTCGAGCAGTACTTC.

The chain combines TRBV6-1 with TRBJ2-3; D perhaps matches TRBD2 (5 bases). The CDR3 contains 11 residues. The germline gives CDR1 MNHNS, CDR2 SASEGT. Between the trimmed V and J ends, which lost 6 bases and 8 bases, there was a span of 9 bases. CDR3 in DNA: TGTGCCAGCAGCTCCGCGGGTACGCAGTATTTT. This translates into CASSSAGTQYF.

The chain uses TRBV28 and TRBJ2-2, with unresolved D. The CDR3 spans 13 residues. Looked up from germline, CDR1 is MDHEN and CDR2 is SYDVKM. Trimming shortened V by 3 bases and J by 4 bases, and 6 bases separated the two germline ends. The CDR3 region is CASSLGRTGELFF. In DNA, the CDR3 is TGTGCCAGCAGTTTGGGCCGCACCGGGGAGCTGTTTTTT.

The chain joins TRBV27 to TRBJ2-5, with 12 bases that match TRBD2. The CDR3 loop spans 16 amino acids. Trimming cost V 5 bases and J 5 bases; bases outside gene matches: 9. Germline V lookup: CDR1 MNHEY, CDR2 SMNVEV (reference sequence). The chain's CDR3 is CASSLTSGGSRETQYF. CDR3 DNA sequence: TGTGCCAGCAGTCTGACTAGCGGGGGCTCCCGGGAGACCCAGTACTTC.

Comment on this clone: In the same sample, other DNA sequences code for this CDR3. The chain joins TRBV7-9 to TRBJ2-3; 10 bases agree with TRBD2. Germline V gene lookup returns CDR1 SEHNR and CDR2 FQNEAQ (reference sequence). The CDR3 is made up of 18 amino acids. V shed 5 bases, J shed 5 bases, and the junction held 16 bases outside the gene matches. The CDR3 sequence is CASSLTRTSGGAGDTQYF. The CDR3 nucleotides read TGTGCCAGCAGCCTTACACGGACTAGCGGAGGGGCCGGAGATACGCAGTATTTT.

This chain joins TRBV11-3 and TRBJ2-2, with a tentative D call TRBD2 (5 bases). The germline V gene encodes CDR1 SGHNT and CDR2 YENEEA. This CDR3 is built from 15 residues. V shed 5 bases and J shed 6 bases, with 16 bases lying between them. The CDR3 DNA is TGTGCCAGCAGCCCACGGGGAGCGAGGGCCGGGGAGCTGTTTTTT. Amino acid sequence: CASSPRGARAGELFF. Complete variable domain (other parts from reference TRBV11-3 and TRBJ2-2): EAGVVQSPRYKIIEKKQPVAFWCNPISGHNTLYWYLQNLGQGPELLIRYENEEAVDDSQLPKDRFSAERLKGVDSTLKIQPAELGDSAVYLCASSPRGARAGELFFGEGSRLTVL.

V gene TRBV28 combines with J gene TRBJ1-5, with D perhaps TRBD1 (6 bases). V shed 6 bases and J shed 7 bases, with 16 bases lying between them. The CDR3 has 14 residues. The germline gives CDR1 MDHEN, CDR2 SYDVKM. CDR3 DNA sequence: TGTGCCAGCAGCTATGGCAGGGGAAGGCAGCCCCAGCATTTT. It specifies CASSYGRGRQPQHF.

The CDR3 DNA reads as TGCGCCAGCAGTGACTCAAGACAGGGGCGGGGGAATGAGCAGTTCTTC. This sequence encodes CASSDSRQGRGNEQFF. The chain carries TRBV10-1 and TRBJ2-1; maybe TRBD1 (8 bases). V lost 3 bases, J lost 7 bases, and 19 bases lay in between. This CDR3 spans 16 amino acids. The V gene's germline CDR1 is WNHNN and CDR2 SYGVQD (reference sequence).

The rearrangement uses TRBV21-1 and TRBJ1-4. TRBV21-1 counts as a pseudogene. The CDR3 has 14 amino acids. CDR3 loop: CASSTVGRGVLLFF. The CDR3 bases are TGTGCCAGCAGCACCGTCGGACGGGGGGTTTTACTGTTTTTT.

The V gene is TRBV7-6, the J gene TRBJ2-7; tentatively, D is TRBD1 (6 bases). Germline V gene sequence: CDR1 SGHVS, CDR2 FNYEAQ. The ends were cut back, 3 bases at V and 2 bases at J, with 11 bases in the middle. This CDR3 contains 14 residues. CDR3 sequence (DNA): TGTGCCAGCAGCTTCGCCGAGGGGGCCTACGAGCAGTACTTC. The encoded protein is CASSFAEGAYEQYF.

CDR3 nucleotides: TGTGCCAGCAGCTTGGCGGAGAGGTCCCACACAGATACGCAGTATTTT. As protein: CASSLAERSHTDTQYF. V and J are TRBV5-6 and TRBJ2-3, with D unclear. Trimming cost V 0 bases and J 2 bases, with 13 bases left between them. CDR1 is SGHDT, CDR2 YYEEEE, per germline. The CDR3 consists of 16 residues.